This T cell receptor beta chain was obtained from a study of molecular identifiers for immune sequencing clone quantification. The CDR3 is made up of 17 amino acids. CDR1 and CDR2 (germline): SGHKS, YYEKEE (reference sequence). V was clipped by 0 bases and J by 8 bases, with 18 bases between them. Sorted cell numbers of roughly 19,000 to 1,000,000, with 10%, 30% or 50% RNA, served as input for naive CD8 libraries. TCRdb reprocessed the PCR reads via MiXCR and lists one record per CDR3 protein. The sample contains some 320,000 distinct CDR3 sequences, 20% to 25% of which appear only once. There are a few counts of this clonotype.

The rearrangement links TRBV5-5 to TRBJ1-6; D unclear. What was sequenced was naive CD8+ T cells from blood, with Jurkat cell RNA spiked in. Regarding subset: FACS-sorted CD8+CD4-CCR7+CD45RA+ naive T cells. This TCR was recovered from a human donor in good health. Some libraries in this study had Jurkat cell RNA spiked in. The DNA for the CDR3 is TGTGCCAGCAGCTTGGAACCCTCGACGGGTAGTGATTCACCCCTCCACTTT. The encoded protein is CASSLEPSTGSDSPLHF.